One and the same sample provided the 18 T cell receptor beta chains below, sequenced in a study of T-cell memory formation after mild COVID-19. TCRdb fed the 5' RACE reads into MiXCR, producing one record per CDR3 protein. The table lists about 400,000 distinct CDR3 sequences, about an eighth of them singletons. Sequences were obtained from PBMCs or a T cell subset sorted from them (not recorded which). These receptors were collected from a man in his late teens or twenties who had mild COVID-19 (a few samples of this study predate the infection). Cell type and time point are not known.

This sequence joins TRBV6-2 or TRBV6-3 and TRBJ1-5; no clear D. The CDR3 extends over 16 amino acids. V lost 6 bases and J 6 bases, leaving 21 bases between the germline ends. In germline, CDR1 is MNHEY, CDR2 SVGEGT. For the CDR3, the DNA is TGTGCCAGCAGCCCCCCTGATTCTAATCCCTTTCAGCCCCAGCATTTT. It encodes CASSPPDSNPFQPQHF.

This clonotype showed up just a few times. Written as DNA, the CDR3 is TGTGCCAGCAGCTTAGTAGGGCAGAAGTCCTACAATGAGCAGTTCTTC. This encodes CASSLVGQKSYNEQFF. This rearrangement joins TRBV7-2 to TRBJ2-1; D not resolved. The CDR3 contains 16 residues. V was clipped by 1 base and J by 1 base, with 11 bases between them. Germline assignment: CDR1 SGHTA and CDR2 FQGNSA.

This clonotype was observed a handful of times. This rearrangement joins TRBV28 to TRBJ2-2; D unresolved. Germline V lookup: CDR1 MDHEN, CDR2 SYDVKM. The CDR3 spans 15 residues. V lost 10 bases and J lost 4, with 19 bases in between. CDR3: CATLSMLSATGELFF. In DNA form, the CDR3 reads TGTGCCACCCTGTCAATGTTAAGCGCCACCGGGGAGCTGTTTTTT. The full variable domain, rest sourced from reference TRBV28 and TRBJ2-2, is DVKVTQSSRYLVKRTGEKVFLECVQDMDHENMFWYRQDPGLGLRLIYFSYDVKMKEKGDIPEGYSVSREKKERFSLILESASTNQTSMYLCATLSMLSATGELFFGEGSRLTVL.

The chain employs TRBV4-1 and TRBJ2-2; no clear D gene. Germline V gene data show CDR1 as MGHRA and CDR2 as YSYEKL. CDR3 length: 14 residues. The germline V and J ends were trimmed by 1 base and 7 bases, with 10 bases remaining between them. In nucleotides, the CDR3 is TGCGCCAGCAGCCAAGCAGATCCGATCGGGGAGCTGTTTTTT. Its translation: CASSQADPIGELFF.

This clonotype was seen a handful of times. The genes are TRBV9 and TRBJ2-2; D might be TRBD1 (5 bases). The CDR3 contains 17 residues. Trimming took 4 bases from V and 0 from J, leaving 16 bases between them. Germline values: CDR1 SGDLS, CDR2 YYNGEE. The CDR3, as DNA: TGTGCCAGCAGCATCAAGACAGTCATAGCGAACACCGGGGAGCTGTTTTTT. Translating gives CASSIKTVIANTGELFF.

This clonotype was observed at least ten times. This rearrangement joins TRBV7-6 to TRBJ1-1; no reliable D call. Looked up from germline, CDR1 is SGHVS and CDR2 is FNYEAQ. The CDR3 has 13 residues. Trimming stripped 4 bases from V and 1 base from J, with 7 bases between. CDR3 bases: TGTGCCAGCAGCTCCCAGGAGAACACTGAAGCTTTCTTT. Its protein product is CASSSQENTEAFF. Full variable domain (missing parts from reference TRBV7-6 and TRBJ1-1): GAGVSQSPRYKVTKRGQDVALRCDPISGHVSLYWYRQALGQGPEFLTYFNYEAQQDKSGLPNDRFSAERPEGSISTLTIQRTEQRDSAMYRCASSSQENTEAFFGQGTRLTVV.

The chain is built from TRBV5-1 and TRBJ2-1; D gene ambiguous. V shed 5 bases and J shed 4 bases, with 10 bases lying between them. This CDR3 has 13 residues. Germline V gives CDR1 SGHRS, CDR2 YFSETQ. The DNA for the CDR3 is TGCGCCAGCAGGGAGCCAGTATACAATGAGCAGTTCTTC. This encodes CASREPVYNEQFF.

This clonotype came up many times. V usage is TRBV7-9 and J usage is TRBJ1-1, with D possibly matching TRBD1 (5 bases). The CDR3 spans 13 residues. The V gene's germline CDR1 is SEHNR and CDR2 FQNEAQ (reference sequence). V shed 8 bases and J shed 4 bases, with 14 bases lying between them. The CDR3 nucleotides are TGTGCCAGCGATTGGGGCAGGGCCACTGAAGCTTTCTTT. It specifies CASDWGRATEAFF.

The gene calls are TRBV4-1 and TRBJ1-2; 9 bases align to TRBD1. The length of the CDR3 is 16 residues. Losses at the gene ends were 6 bases for V and 2 bases for J; bases not matched to a gene: 10. CDR1 and CDR2 from the germline V gene are MGHRA and YSYEKL. CDR3 loop: CASSPAGTGKNYGYTF. The CDR3 DNA reads as TGCGCCAGCAGTCCCGCCGGGACAGGGAAAAACTATGGCTACACCTTC.

This clonotype came up many times. V and J are TRBV15 and TRBJ1-4; TRBD1 is a possible D gene (5 bases). Germline V gene data show CDR1 as LNHNV and CDR2 as YYDKDF (reference sequence). The CDR3 is made up of 15 amino acids. Between the trimmed V and J ends, which lost 2 bases and 3 bases, there was a span of 10 bases. This chain's CDR3 is CATSRWGSANEKLFF. The DNA for the CDR3 is TGTGCCACCAGCAGATGGGGGTCGGCTAATGAAAAACTGTTTTTT.

The chain joins TRBV6-2 or TRBV6-3 to TRBJ2-7; D is possibly TRBD1 (5 bases). V was trimmed by 4 bases and J by 6 bases, leaving 10 bases between them. This CDR3 region has 12 residues. Germline V lookup: CDR1 MNHEY, CDR2 SVGEGT. The DNA for the CDR3 is TGTGCCAGCAGTTCAACAGGTCGCGAGCAGTACTTC. Translation: CASSSTGREQYF.

In its sample, this clonotype was seen a few times. The CDR3 is CASSQAGGAGNQPQHF. CDR3 DNA: TGTGCCAGCAGCCAGGCAGGGGGCGCGGGCAATCAGCCCCAGCATTTT. This chain links TRBV4-2 with TRBJ1-5; 8 nucleotides align to TRBD1. V dropped 3 bases and J dropped 2; count of bases not matched to a gene: 6. The CDR3 totals 16 residues. Looked up from germline, CDR1 is LGHNA and CDR2 is YNFKEQ.

CDR3 loop: CATSRDMVTGGHEQYF. As DNA, the CDR3 is TGTGCCACCAGCAGAGATATGGTGACAGGGGGCCACGAGCAGTACTTC. The chain employs TRBV15 and TRBJ2-7, with TRBD1 matching over 10 bases. The V gene's germline CDR1 is LNHNV and CDR2 YYDKDF (reference sequence). The CDR3 runs to 16 residues. V trimming: 0 bases; J trimming: 5 bases; junction bases outside the gene matches: 7.

The genes are TRBV3-1 and TRBJ2-2; 8 bases line up with TRBD1. The CDR3 is 13 residues long. V lost 4 bases and J lost 7; bases outside the gene matches: 2. CDR1 LGHDT and CDR2 YNNKEL come from the germline V gene (reference sequence). The CDR3 reads CASSPGQVGELFF. The CDR3 nucleotides are TGTGCCAGCAGCCCGGGACAGGTCGGGGAGCTGTTTTTT.

This clonotype has ten or more counts. J is TRBJ2-5 and V is TRBV5-1, with TRBD2 matching 11 bases. The germline V gene encodes CDR1 SGHRS and CDR2 YFSETQ. Germline trimming cut 0 bases from V and 3 bases from J; bases unmatched to any gene: 1. The CDR3 loop spans 15 amino acids. The CDR3 protein is CASSLGLAGKETQYF. The CDR3 nucleotides read TGCGCCAGCAGCTTGGGACTAGCGGGGAAAGAGACCCAGTACTTC.

The sample holds a few counts of this clonotype. This chain connects TRBV5-4 to TRBJ2-3; 9 bases are shared with TRBD1. The CDR3 runs 14 residues. The germline CDR1 and CDR2 sequences are SGHNT and YYREEE (reference sequence). V gave up 4 bases and J gave up 4 bases; unmatched junction bases: 4. In nucleotides, the CDR3 is TGTGCCAGCAGCCCGTACAGGGGGCCAGATACGCAGTATTTT. It encodes CASSPYRGPDTQYF.

This clonotype was counted many times. The chain joins TRBV5-1 to TRBJ1-2; D remains unclear. Per the germline V gene, CDR1 is SGHRS and CDR2 is YFSETQ. The V and J ends lost 4 bases and 5 bases respectively, with 9 bases between them. This CDR3 is 12 amino acids long. CDR3 DNA: TGCGCCAGCAGCCCGGACCGATATGGCTACACCTTC. This translates into CASSPDRYGYTF.

The rearrangement uses TRBV5-1 and TRBJ2-3; 10 bases fit TRBD2. V lost 1 base to trimming and J lost 6 bases; unmatched junction nucleotides: 8. This CDR3 contains 16 residues. Looked up from germline, CDR1 is SGHRS and CDR2 is YFSETQ. CDR3: CASSLSPAGGSDTQYF. CDR3 coding DNA: TGCGCCAGCAGCTTGAGTCCAGCGGGGGGGTCTGATACGCAGTATTTT.